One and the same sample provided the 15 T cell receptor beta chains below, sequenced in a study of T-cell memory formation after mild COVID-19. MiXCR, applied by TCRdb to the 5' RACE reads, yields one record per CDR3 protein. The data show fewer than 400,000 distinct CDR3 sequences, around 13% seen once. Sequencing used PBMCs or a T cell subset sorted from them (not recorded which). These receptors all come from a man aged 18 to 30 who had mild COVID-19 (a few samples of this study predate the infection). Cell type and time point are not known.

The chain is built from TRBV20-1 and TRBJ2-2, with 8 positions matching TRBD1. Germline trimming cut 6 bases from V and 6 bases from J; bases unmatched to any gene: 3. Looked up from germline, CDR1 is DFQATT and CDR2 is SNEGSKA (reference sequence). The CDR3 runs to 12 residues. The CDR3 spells CSARQGPGELFF. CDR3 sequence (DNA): TGCAGTGCCAGACAGGGGCCCGGGGAGCTGTTTTTT.

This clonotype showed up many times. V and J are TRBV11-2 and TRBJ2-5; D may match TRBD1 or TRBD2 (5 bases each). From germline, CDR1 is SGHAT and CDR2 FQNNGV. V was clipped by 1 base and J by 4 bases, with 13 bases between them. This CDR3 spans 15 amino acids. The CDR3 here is CASSLGWDGAETQYF. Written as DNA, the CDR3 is TGTGCCAGCAGCTTAGGTTGGGACGGGGCAGAGACCCAGTACTTC.

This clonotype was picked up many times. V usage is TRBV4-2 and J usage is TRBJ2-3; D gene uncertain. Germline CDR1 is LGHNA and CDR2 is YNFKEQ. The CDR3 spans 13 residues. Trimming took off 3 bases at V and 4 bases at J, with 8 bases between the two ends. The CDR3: CASSHKLPDTQYF. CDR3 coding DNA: TGTGCCAGCAGCCATAAACTCCCAGATACGCAGTATTTT.

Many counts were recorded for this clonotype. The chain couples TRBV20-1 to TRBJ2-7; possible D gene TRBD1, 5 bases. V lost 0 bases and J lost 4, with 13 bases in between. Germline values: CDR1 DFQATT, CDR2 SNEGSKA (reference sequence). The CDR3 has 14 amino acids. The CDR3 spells CSARDQRQKYEQYF. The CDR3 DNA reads TGCAGTGCTAGAGATCAGCGACAGAAATACGAGCAGTACTTC.

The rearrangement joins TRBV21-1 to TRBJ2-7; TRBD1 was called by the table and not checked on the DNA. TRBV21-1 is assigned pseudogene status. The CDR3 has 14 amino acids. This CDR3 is CASSARDRTYEQYV. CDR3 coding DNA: TGTGCCAGCAGCGCCCGGGACAGAACATACGAGCAGTACGTC.

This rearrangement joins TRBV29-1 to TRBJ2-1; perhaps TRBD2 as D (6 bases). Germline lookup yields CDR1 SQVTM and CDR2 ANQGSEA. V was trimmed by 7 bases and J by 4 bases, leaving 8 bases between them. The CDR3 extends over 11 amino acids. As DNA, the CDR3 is TGCAGCGGGGGGGTATACAATGAGCAGTTCTTC. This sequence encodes CSGGVYNEQFF.

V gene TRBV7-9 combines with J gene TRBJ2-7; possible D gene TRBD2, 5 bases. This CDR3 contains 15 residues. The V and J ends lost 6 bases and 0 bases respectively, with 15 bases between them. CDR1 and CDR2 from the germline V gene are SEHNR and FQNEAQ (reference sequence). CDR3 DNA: TGTGCCAGCAGTGTGGACTCGACGAGCTCCTACGAGCAGTACTTC. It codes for CASSVDSTSSYEQYF. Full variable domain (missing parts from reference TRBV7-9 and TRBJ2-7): DTGVSQNPRHKITKRGQNVTFRCDPISEHNRLYWYRQTLGQGPEFLTYFQNEAQLEKSRLLSDRFSAERPKGSFSTLEIQRTEQGDSAMYLCASSVDSTSSYEQYFGPGTRLTVT.

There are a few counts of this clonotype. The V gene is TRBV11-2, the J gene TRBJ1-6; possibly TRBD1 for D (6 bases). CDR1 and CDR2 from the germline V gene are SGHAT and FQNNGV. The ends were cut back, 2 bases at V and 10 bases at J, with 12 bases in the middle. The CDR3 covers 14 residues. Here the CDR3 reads CASSLNRVGSPLHF. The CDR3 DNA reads TGTGCCAGCAGCTTAAACAGGGTCGGATCACCCCTCCACTTT.

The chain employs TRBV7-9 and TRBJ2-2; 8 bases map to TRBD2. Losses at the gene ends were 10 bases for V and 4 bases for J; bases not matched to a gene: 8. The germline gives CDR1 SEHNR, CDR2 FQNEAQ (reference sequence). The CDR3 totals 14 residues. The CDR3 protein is CATSGGILTGELFF. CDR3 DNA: TGTGCCACCTCGGGAGGGATACTCACCGGGGAGCTGTTTTTT.

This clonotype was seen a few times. This CDR3 is CASSGGSGANVLTF. In nucleotides, the CDR3 is TGTGCCAGCAGTGGGGGCTCTGGGGCCAACGTCCTGACTTTC. The genes are TRBV6-5 and TRBJ2-6; D could derive from TRBD1 or TRBD2 (5 bases each). CDR3 length: 14 residues. With 5 bases removed from V and 0 bases from J, the gap between germline ends came to 5 bases. Germline CDR1 and CDR2: MNHEY and SVGAGI.

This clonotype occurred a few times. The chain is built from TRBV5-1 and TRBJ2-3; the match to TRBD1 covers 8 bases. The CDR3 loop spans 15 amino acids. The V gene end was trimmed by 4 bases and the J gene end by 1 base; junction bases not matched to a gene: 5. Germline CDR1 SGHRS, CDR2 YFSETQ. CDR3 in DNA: TGCGCCAGCAGCGGATCGGGACAGGGCACAGATACGCAGTATTTT. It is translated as CASSGSGQGTDTQYF.

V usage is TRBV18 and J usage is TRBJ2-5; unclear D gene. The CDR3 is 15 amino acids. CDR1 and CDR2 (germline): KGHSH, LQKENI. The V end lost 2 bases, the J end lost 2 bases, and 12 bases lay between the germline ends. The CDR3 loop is CASSPNVDGQETQYF. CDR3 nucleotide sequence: TGTGCCAGCTCACCAAACGTGGACGGGCAAGAGACCCAGTACTTC.

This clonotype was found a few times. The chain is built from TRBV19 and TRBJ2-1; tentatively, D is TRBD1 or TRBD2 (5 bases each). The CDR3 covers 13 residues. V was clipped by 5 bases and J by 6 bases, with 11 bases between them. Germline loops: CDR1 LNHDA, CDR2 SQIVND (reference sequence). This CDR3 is CASSAPGPNEQFF. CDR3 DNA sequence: TGTGCCAGTAGTGCCCCGGGACCCAATGAGCAGTTCTTC.

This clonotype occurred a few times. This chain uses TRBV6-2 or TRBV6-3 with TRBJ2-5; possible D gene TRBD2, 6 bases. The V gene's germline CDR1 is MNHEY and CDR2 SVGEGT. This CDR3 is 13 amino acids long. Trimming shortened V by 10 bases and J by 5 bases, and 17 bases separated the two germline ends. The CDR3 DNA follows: TGTGCCATCCGGGACTCAGGGATGGAGACCCAGTACTTC. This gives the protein CAIRDSGMETQYF.

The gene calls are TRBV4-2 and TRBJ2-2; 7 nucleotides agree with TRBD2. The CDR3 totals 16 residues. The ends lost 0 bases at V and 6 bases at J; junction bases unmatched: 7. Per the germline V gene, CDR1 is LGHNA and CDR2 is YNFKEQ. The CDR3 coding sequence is TGTGCCAGCAGCCAAGATCGAGGGAGGGTATCCGGGGAGCTGTTTTTT. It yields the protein CASSQDRGRVSGELFF.